The clone carrying this T cell receptor (beta chain) has at least ten counts. Amplification from RNA transcripts yielded the TCR beta CDR3 regions. The first-round RT-PCR employed HTBI primers together with the Qiagen OneStep RT-PCR kit. A multiplex PCR was then performed as the second round. TCRdb analysed the multiplex PCR reads with MiXCR anew, one entry per CDR3 protein. The data contain 300,000 to 450,000 distinct CDR3 sequences, about a sixth of them seen just once; the ten biggest clones take up roughly 2.4%. The data were obtained in a study of Graves' ophthalmopathy and Graves' hyperthyroidism. The CDR3 extends over 16 amino acids. Germline CDR1 is SNHLY and CDR2 is FYNNEI. The ends lost 6 bases at V and 9 bases at J; junction bases unmatched: 19.

The receptor comes from an adult woman with stable Graves' hyperthyroidism. The chain couples TRBV2 to TRBJ2-7; 8 bases align to TRBD2. The sample comprised peripheral blood. CDR3 loop: CASSPHSGTSFGGQYF. In nucleotides, the CDR3 is TGTGCCAGCAGCCCACACTCCGGGACTAGTTTTGGGGGGCAGTACTTC.